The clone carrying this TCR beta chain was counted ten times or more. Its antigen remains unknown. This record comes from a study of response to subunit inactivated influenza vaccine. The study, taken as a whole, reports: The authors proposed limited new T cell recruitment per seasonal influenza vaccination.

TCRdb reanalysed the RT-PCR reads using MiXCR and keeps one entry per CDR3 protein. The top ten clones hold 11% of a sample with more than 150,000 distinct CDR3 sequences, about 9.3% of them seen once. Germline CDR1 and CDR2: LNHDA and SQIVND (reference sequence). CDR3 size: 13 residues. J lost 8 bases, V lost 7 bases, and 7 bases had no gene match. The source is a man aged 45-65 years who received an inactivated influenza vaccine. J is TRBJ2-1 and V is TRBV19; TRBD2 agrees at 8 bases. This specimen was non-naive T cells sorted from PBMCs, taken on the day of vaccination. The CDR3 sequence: CASKSGSRDEQFF. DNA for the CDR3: TGTGCCAGTAAGAGCGGGAGTAGGGATGAGCAGTTCTTC.